One and the same sample provided the 17 T cell receptor beta chains below, sequenced in a study of T cell clones after liver transplantation. Some clones are missing from TCRdb's copy, which holds only in-frame ones; the method was immunoSEQ multiplex PCR. This table has 20,000 to 25,000 clones, over 55% appearing once. The sequencing used CD4+ T cells from blood, collected before liver transplant. These receptors came from a human donor who received a liver transplant.

V gene TRBV5-1 combines with J gene TRBJ2-5; D not certain. The DNA end lines up better with TRBJ2-7; the J call may be wrong. Germline V gene data show CDR1 as SGHRS and CDR2 as YFSETQ. The CDR3 extends over 15 amino acids. The CDR3 sequence: CASSLSKGPTYEQYF. Written as DNA, the CDR3 is TGCGCCAGCAGCTTGAGTAAAGGTCCTACCTACGAGCAGTACTTC.

The chain uses TRBV5-6 and TRBJ2-1; the match to TRBD2 covers 12 bases. The CDR3 spans 16 residues. In germline, CDR1 is SGHDT, CDR2 YYEEEE. V trimming: 4 bases; J trimming: 3 bases; junction bases outside the gene matches: 5. For the CDR3, the DNA is TGTGCCAGCAGCACCCGGGGACTAGCGGGCTACAATGAGCAGTTCTTC. Its protein is CASSTRGLAGYNEQFF.

The rearrangement links TRBV18 to TRBJ2-5; D call uncertain. This CDR3 comprises 13 residues. Per germline, CDR1 KGHSH and CDR2 LQKENI. Trimming left V 4 bases short and J 2 bases short, with 8 bases between. DNA for the CDR3: TGTGCCAGCTCACGGTCCCTACAAGAGACCCAGTACTTC. As protein: CASSRSLQETQYF.

This clone was seen more than once but under ten times. The CDR3 is CASSFSYNSPLHF. The CDR3 nucleotides are TGTGCCAGCAGTTTTAGCTATAATTCACCCCTCCACTTT. V and J are TRBV28 and TRBJ1-6; D remains unclear. Germline CDR1 and CDR2: MDHEN and SYDVKM. The CDR3 runs to 13 residues. Trimming shortened V by 3 bases and J by 3 bases, and 3 bases separated the two germline ends. Together with reference TRBV28 and TRBJ1-6, the CDR3 gives the full variable domain: DVKVTQSSRYLVKRTGEKVFLECVQDMDHENMFWYRQDPGLGLRLIYFSYDVKMKEKGDIPEGYSVSREKKERFSLILESASTNQTSMYLCASSFSYNSPLHFGNGTRLTVT.

The J gene is TRBJ2-3, the V gene TRBV2; the match to TRBD2 covers 9 bases. From germline, CDR1 is SNHLY and CDR2 FYNNEI. With 3 bases clipped from V and 3 bases from J, the junction kept 4 bases outside the gene matches. The CDR3 runs 15 residues. CDR3 nucleotide sequence: TGTGCCAGCAGTGACAGCGGGAGGTCGACAGATACGCAGTATTTT. Translating gives CASSDSGRSTDTQYF.

In DNA, the CDR3 is TGTGCCAGCAGCTTAGGGGGCGGGGTGGCCTTCTTCTTC. Its translation is CASSLGGGVAFFF. This rearrangement joins TRBV7-2 to TRBJ2-1, with TRBD2 as a possible D gene (6 bases). This CDR3 spans 13 amino acids. Deletions cut 1 base from V and 16 bases from J, with 17 bases between. Germline V gene sequence: CDR1 SGHTA, CDR2 FQGNSA. Supplemented by reference TRBV7-2 and TRBJ2-1, the full variable domain reads GAGVSQSPSNKVTEKGKDVELRCDPISGHTALYWYRQSLGQGLEFLIYFQGNSAPDKSGLPSDRFSAERTGGSVSTLTIQRTQQEDSAVYLCASSLGGGVAFFFGPGTRLTVL.

This sequence joins TRBV28 and TRBJ1-2; the D gene is possibly TRBD1 (5 bases). Germline-derived CDR1 and CDR2 are MDHEN and SYDVKM. CDR3 length: 15 residues. Trimming removed 6 bases from V and 4 bases from J, with 18 bases in between. DNA of the CDR3: TGTGCCAGCAGCCCCGGGGGGAGGGATAGCTATGGCTACACCTTC. It codes for CASSPGGRDSYGYTF.

This clone was found a few times. This chain links TRBV19 with TRBJ1-2; D unresolved. Germline CDR1 LNHDA, CDR2 SQIVND (reference sequence). The CDR3 length is 13 residues. With 5 bases removed from V and 6 bases from J, the gap between germline ends came to 13 bases. The CDR3: CASSSRGNDGYTF. In nucleotides, the CDR3 is TGTGCCAGTAGTTCCCGAGGGAATGATGGCTACACCTTC.

This sequence joins TRBV6-4 and TRBJ2-2; D gene uncertain. V lost 5 bases and J lost 1, with 2 bases in between. Germline V CDR1 and CDR2: MRHNA, SNTAGT. The CDR3 contains 12 residues. The CDR3 protein is CASSRNTGELFF. The CDR3 nucleotides are TGTGCCAGCAGTAGGAACACCGGGGAGCTGTTTTTT.

V and J are TRBV5-1 and TRBJ2-3; TRBD2 agrees at 7 bases. Trimming cost V 3 bases and J 2 bases; bases outside gene matches: 12. Germline loops: CDR1 SGHRS, CDR2 YFSETQ. CDR3 size: 17 residues. CDR3 in amino acids: CASSSLGRESSTDTQYF. In DNA, the CDR3 is TGCGCCAGCAGCTCCTTGGGGCGGGAGAGTTCCACAGATACGCAGTATTTT.

This clone was observed a single time. The chain links TRBV6-1 to TRBJ1-2, with D perhaps matching TRBD1 (5 bases). This CDR3 is 14 amino acids long. Germline loops: CDR1 MNHNS, CDR2 SASEGT. V lost 2 bases and J lost 0, with 7 bases in between. The CDR3 here is CASSEQGSNYGYTF. CDR3 DNA sequence: TGTGCCAGCAGTGAACAGGGTTCTAACTATGGCTACACCTTC.

The chain uses TRBV15 and TRBJ2-1; TRBD2 aligns across 11 bases. V trimming: 1 base; J trimming: 8 bases; junction bases outside the gene matches: 7. In germline, CDR1 is LNHNV, CDR2 YYDKDF (reference sequence). The CDR3 runs 16 residues. CDR3: CATSRGTSGRGYEQFF. The CDR3, as DNA: TGTGCCACCAGCAGAGGCACTAGCGGGAGAGGATATGAGCAGTTCTTC.

This clone was observed a handful of times. J is TRBJ1-1 and V is TRBV5-4, with D possibly matching TRBD1 (6 bases). Trimming took 4 bases from V and 3 from J, leaving 13 bases between them. The CDR3 is 14 amino acids. CDR1 SGHNT and CDR2 YYREEE come from the germline V gene (reference sequence). The CDR3 DNA follows: TGTGCCAGCAGCCCTGCAGCAGGGGACACTGAAGCTTTCTTT. This gives the protein CASSPAAGDTEAFF.

The rearrangement joins TRBV2 to TRBJ1-1; no definite D call. Germline V gene sequence: CDR1 SNHLY, CDR2 FYNNEI. Trimming removed 0 bases at V and 3 bases at J, with 8 bases between. CDR3 length: 14 amino acids. Here the CDR3 DNA reads TGTGCCAGCAGTGAAGCTGAAGGATACACTGAAGCTTTCTTT. Translation: CASSEAEGYTEAFF.

In its sample, this clone is medium-sized. This chain links TRBV5-1 with TRBJ1-1; the match to TRBD1 covers 7 bases. The ends lost 4 bases at V and 7 bases at J; junction bases unmatched: 10. The CDR3 has 14 residues. Germline V CDR1 and CDR2: SGHRS, YFSETQ. The CDR3 sequence: CASSTSGTANEAFF. The CDR3, as DNA: TGCGCCAGCAGCACGTCCGGGACAGCCAATGAAGCTTTCTTT.

The chain links TRBV6-1 to TRBJ2-3; 7 bases align to TRBD2. The V and J ends lost 2 bases and 2 bases, in that order; junction bases with no gene match: 4. Per the germline V gene, CDR1 is MNHNS and CDR2 is SASEGT. The CDR3 runs 15 residues. The CDR3 loop is CASSEWGGDTDTQYF. The CDR3 DNA sequence: TGTGCCAGCAGTGAATGGGGGGGAGACACAGATACGCAGTATTTT.

This rearrangement joins TRBV5-6 to TRBJ2-7; D perhaps matches TRBD2 (5 bases). CDR1 is SGHDT and CDR2 is YYEEEE in the germline V gene. V lost 9 bases to trimming and J lost 5 bases, with 18 bases between them. CDR3 length equals 13 residues. The CDR3 sequence: CATSPSGVDEQYF. CDR3 sequence (DNA): TGTGCCACCTCTCCCTCCGGGGTCGACGAGCAGTACTTC.